This is a list of T cell receptor beta chains from one sample in a study of shared clonotypes between healthy human individuals. The table came from immunoSEQ multiplex PCR; TCRdb's copy has only in-frame clones and leaves some out. The data show about 2 million clones, about 95% seen once. Sequencing used naive CD8+ T cells sorted from blood. Receptors were obtained from a man aged 18-30 years in good health. The CDR3 runs from the conserved cysteine through the conserved F or W. Fields, in order: V gene, J gene, CDR3 length, D gene, clone size, CDR3 protein, CDR3 DNA. A D gene is named only where the DNA matches it firmly. Some rows mark clone size as missing; the rest say once, few, many or name a class of expanded clone.

v_gene: TRBV5-4
j_gene: TRBJ1-1
len: 14
d_gene: -
abundance: -
CDR3aa: CASSLNGVNTEAFF
CDR3nt: TGTGCCAGCAGCTTGAACGGGGTTAACACTGAAGCTTTCTTT

v_gene: TRBV6-5
j_gene: TRBJ1-5
len: 15
d_gene: -
abundance: -
CDR3aa: CASSPDWGGSQPQHF
CDR3nt: TGTGCCAGCAGTCCCGACTGGGGAGGGAGCCAGCCCCAGCATTTT

v_gene: TRBV27
j_gene: TRBJ2-3
len: 14
d_gene: -
abundance: -
CDR3aa: CASSLYPPTDTQYF
CDR3nt: TGTGCCAGCAGTTTATACCCCCCCACAGATACGCAGTATTTT

v_gene: TRBV7-2
j_gene: TRBJ2-3
len: 14
d_gene: TRBD2
abundance: -
CDR3aa: CASSQGLAEDTQYF
CDR3nt: TGTGCCAGCAGCCAAGGACTAGCGGAAGATACGCAGTATTTT

v_gene: TRBV11-2
j_gene: TRBJ1-3
len: 15
d_gene: TRBD1
abundance: -
CDR3aa: CASSAEGALGNTIYF
CDR3nt: TGTGCCAGCAGCGCCGAGGGGGCCCTGGGAAACACCATATATTTT

v_gene: TRBV25-1
j_gene: TRBJ2-5
len: 14
d_gene: TRBD1
abundance: -
CDR3aa: CASSDGQVWETQYF
CDR3nt: TGTGCCAGCAGTGACGGACAGGTCTGGGAGACCCAGTACTTC

v_gene: TRBV9
j_gene: TRBJ2-2
len: 13
d_gene: -
abundance: -
CDR3aa: CASSVVSGGELFF
CDR3nt: TGTGCCAGCAGCGTAGTGTCGGGCGGGGAGCTGTTTTTT

v_gene: TRBV19
j_gene: TRBJ2-1
len: 15
d_gene: -
abundance: -
CDR3aa: CASSAPAARSGEQFF
CDR3nt: TGTGCCAGTAGTGCCCCGGCGGCACGTAGCGGTGAGCAGTTCTTC

v_gene: TRBV9
j_gene: TRBJ1-6
len: 16
d_gene: -
abundance: once
CDR3aa: CASSGLGRGPLSPLHF
CDR3nt: TGTGCCAGCAGCGGACTGGGACGCGGCCCATTATCACCCCTCCACTTT

v_gene: TRBV6-5
j_gene: TRBJ1-1
len: 15
d_gene: -
abundance: -
CDR3aa: CASSYSGGLNTEAFF
CDR3nt: TGTGCCAGCAGTTACTCCGGGGGACTGAACACTGAAGCTTTCTTT

v_gene: TRBV7-9
j_gene: TRBJ2-3
len: 17
d_gene: TRBD2
abundance: -
CDR3aa: CASSHPAAGGPEDTQYF
CDR3nt: TGTGCCAGCAGCCACCCAGCAGCGGGGGGGCCTGAAGATACGCAGTATTTT

v_gene: TRBV19
j_gene: TRBJ1-2
len: 16
d_gene: -
abundance: -
CDR3aa: CASSIDPGGVGYGYTF
CDR3nt: TGTGCCAGTAGTATAGATCCAGGCGGAGTTGGCTATGGCTACACCTTC

v_gene: TRBV27
j_gene: TRBJ2-7
len: 13
d_gene: -
abundance: -
CDR3aa: CASSLIAGVEQYF
CDR3nt: TGTGCCAGCAGTTTAATAGCAGGGGTCGAGCAGTACTTC

v_gene: TRBV27
j_gene: TRBJ2-1
len: 13
d_gene: -
abundance: -
CDR3aa: CASRGRAYNEQFF
CDR3nt: TGTGCCAGCAGGGGGAGAGCCTACAATGAGCAGTTCTTC

v_gene: TRBV11-2
j_gene: TRBJ2-1
len: 16
d_gene: -
abundance: once
CDR3aa: CASSLDMGRGAIEQFF
CDR3nt: TGTGCCAGCAGCTTAGATATGGGTCGGGGGGCCATTGAGCAGTTCTTC

v_gene: TRBV7-9
j_gene: TRBJ2-7
len: 17
d_gene: TRBD2
abundance: -
CDR3aa: CASSHNLAGGPSYEQYF
CDR3nt: TGTGCCAGCAGCCACAATCTAGCGGGAGGTCCCTCCTACGAGCAGTACTTC

v_gene: TRBV7-9
j_gene: TRBJ2-5
len: 17
d_gene: TRBD2
abundance: -
CDR3aa: CASSFGETSGNGQTQYF
CDR3nt: TGTGCCAGCAGCTTTGGCGAGACTAGCGGGAATGGCCAGACCCAGTACTTC

v_gene: TRBV11-2
j_gene: TRBJ2-7
len: 13
d_gene: -
abundance: -
CDR3aa: CASSLGGTYEQYF
CDR3nt: TGTGCCAGCAGCTTAGGAGGGACCTACGAGCAGTACTTC

v_gene: TRBV6-1
j_gene: TRBJ1-1
len: 14
d_gene: -
abundance: -
CDR3aa: CASSELGSNTEAFF
CDR3nt: TGTGCCAGCAGTGAACTGGGTTCGAACACTGAAGCTTTCTTT

v_gene: TRBV10-2
j_gene: TRBJ2-7
len: 13
d_gene: -
abundance: -
CDR3aa: CASSELVRDEQYF
CDR3nt: TGCGCCAGCAGTGAGCTCGTGCGAGACGAGCAGTACTTC

v_gene: TRBV27
j_gene: TRBJ2-7
len: 13
d_gene: TRBD1
abundance: -
CDR3aa: CATSDRALTEQYF
CDR3nt: TGTGCCACCTCAGACAGGGCCCTTACGGAGCAGTACTTC

v_gene: TRBV27
j_gene: TRBJ2-3
len: 17
d_gene: TRBD2
abundance: -
CDR3aa: CASSPTLAGGLRDTQYF
CDR3nt: TGTGCCAGCAGTCCAACACTAGCGGGAGGGCTCCGGGATACGCAGTATTTT

v_gene: TRBV7-9
j_gene: TRBJ2-2
len: 17
d_gene: -
abundance: -
CDR3aa: CASSLGSVIANTGELFF
CDR3nt: TGTGCCAGCAGCTTAGGTTCGGTTATCGCGAACACCGGGGAGCTGTTTTTT

v_gene: TRBV7-9
j_gene: TRBJ2-5
len: 15
d_gene: TRBD2
abundance: -
CDR3aa: CASSLAEGLQETQYF
CDR3nt: TGTGCCAGCAGCTTAGCCGAGGGACTACAAGAGACCCAGTACTTC

v_gene: TRBV5-4
j_gene: TRBJ1-1
len: 13
d_gene: -
abundance: -
CDR3aa: CASSPPGNTEAFF
CDR3nt: TGTGCCAGCAGCCCTCCAGGAAACACTGAAGCTTTCTTT

v_gene: TRBV18
j_gene: TRBJ1-1
len: 13
d_gene: TRBD1
abundance: -
CDR3aa: CASSSQGATEAFF
CDR3nt: TGTGCCAGCTCATCGCAGGGGGCCACTGAAGCTTTCTTT

v_gene: TRBV28
j_gene: TRBJ1-2
len: 16
d_gene: TRBD1
abundance: -
CDR3aa: CASSDYRDRAHYGYTF
CDR3nt: TGTGCCAGCAGTGATTACCGGGACAGGGCTCACTATGGCTACACCTTC

v_gene: TRBV7-6
j_gene: TRBJ2-1
len: 15
d_gene: TRBD2
abundance: -
CDR3aa: CASSLVAGVINEQFF
CDR3nt: TGTGCCAGCAGCTTAGTAGCGGGAGTAATCAATGAGCAGTTCTTC

v_gene: TRBV15
j_gene: TRBJ2-3
len: 14
d_gene: -
abundance: -
CDR3aa: CATSEGWSTDTQYF
CDR3nt: TGTGCCACCAGCGAGGGGTGGTCCACAGATACGCAGTATTTT

v_gene: TRBV11-1
j_gene: TRBJ2-7
len: 10
d_gene: -
abundance: -
CDR3aa: CASSFGEQYF
CDR3nt: TGTGCCAGCAGCTTCGGAGAGCAGTACTTC

v_gene: TRBV4-3
j_gene: TRBJ2-1
len: 18
d_gene: -
abundance: once
CDR3aa: CASSPYWEQPGDWDEQFF
CDR3nt: TGCGCCAGCAGCCCCTACTGGGAACAGCCGGGGGATTGGGATGAGCAGTTCTTC

v_gene: TRBV9
j_gene: TRBJ2-7
len: 14
d_gene: -
abundance: -
CDR3aa: CASSVGLDITEQYF
CDR3nt: TGTGCCAGCAGCGTAGGACTAGATATTACCGAGCAGTACTTC

v_gene: TRBV5-1
j_gene: TRBJ2-7
len: 17
d_gene: TRBD2
abundance: -
CDR3aa: CASSPAEGGLAVYEQYF
CDR3nt: TGCGCCAGCAGCCCAGCGGAGGGGGGACTAGCCGTTTACGAGCAGTACTTC

v_gene: TRBV9
j_gene: TRBJ2-1
len: 16
d_gene: -
abundance: -
CDR3aa: CASSVGRGTSYNEQFF
CDR3nt: TGTGCCAGCAGCGTAGGTCGCGGGACCTCCTACAATGAGCAGTTCTTC

v_gene: TRBV5-6
j_gene: TRBJ2-1
len: 15
d_gene: -
abundance: -
CDR3aa: CASSLFQGPYNEQFF
CDR3nt: TGTGCCAGCAGCTTGTTTCAGGGGCCCTACAATGAGCAGTTCTTC

v_gene: TRBV6-5
j_gene: TRBJ1-4
len: 15
d_gene: -
abundance: -
CDR3aa: CASSYRGQPPEKLFF
CDR3nt: TGTGCCAGCAGTTACCGCGGACAGCCACCTGAAAAACTGTTTTTT

v_gene: TRBV11-2
j_gene: TRBJ2-7
len: 11
d_gene: -
abundance: -
CDR3aa: CASSSSGEQYF
CDR3nt: TGTGCCAGCAGCTCTTCGGGCGAGCAGTACTTC

v_gene: TRBV15
j_gene: TRBJ2-7
len: 17
d_gene: TRBD2
abundance: -
CDR3aa: CATSRDELAGDRYEQYF
CDR3nt: TGTGCCACCAGCAGAGATGAACTAGCGGGAGATCGCTACGAGCAGTACTTC

v_gene: TRBV5-6
j_gene: TRBJ2-1
len: 14
d_gene: -
abundance: -
CDR3aa: CASSLAGLRDEQFF
CDR3nt: TGTGCCAGCAGCTTGGCGGGGCTTAGGGATGAGCAGTTCTTC

v_gene: TRBV5-4
j_gene: TRBJ2-7
len: 15
d_gene: TRBD2
abundance: once
CDR3aa: CASSPWASGSYEQYF
CDR3nt: TGTGCCAGCAGCCCCTGGGCTAGCGGGAGCTACGAGCAGTACTTC

v_gene: TRBV9
j_gene: TRBJ2-5
len: 15
d_gene: TRBD2
abundance: once
CDR3aa: CASSEAGGPQETQYF
CDR3nt: TGTGCCAGCAGCGAGGCGGGAGGGCCACAAGAGACCCAGTACTTC

v_gene: TRBV4-3
j_gene: TRBJ2-2
len: 15
d_gene: -
abundance: -
CDR3aa: CASSQERGGTGELFF
CDR3nt: TGCGCCAGCAGCCAAGAGCGGGGTGGCACCGGGGAGCTGTTTTTT

v_gene: TRBV15
j_gene: TRBJ1-6
len: 16
d_gene: -
abundance: -
CDR3aa: CATSRDLDGINSPLHF
CDR3nt: TGTGCCACCAGCAGAGATCTGGACGGCATTAATTCACCCCTCCACTTT

v_gene: TRBV25-1
j_gene: TRBJ2-7
len: 15
d_gene: -
abundance: -
CDR3aa: CASSFPTGGLYEQYF
CDR3nt: TGTGCCAGCAGTTTCCCCACAGGAGGTCTTTACGAGCAGTACTTC

v_gene: TRBV6-1
j_gene: TRBJ2-3
len: 12
d_gene: -
abundance: -
CDR3aa: CASSLGGDTQYF
CDR3nt: TGTGCCAGCAGTCTTGGGGGTGATACGCAGTATTTT

v_gene: TRBV28
j_gene: TRBJ1-5
len: 15
d_gene: TRBD1
abundance: -
CDR3aa: CASRGDRGLSQPQHF
CDR3nt: TGTGCCAGCAGGGGAGACAGGGGGCTGTCTCAGCCCCAGCATTTT

v_gene: TRBV5-4
j_gene: TRBJ2-5
len: 14
d_gene: -
abundance: -
CDR3aa: CASSLDGSQETQYF
CDR3nt: TGTGCCAGCAGCTTGGACGGCAGCCAAGAGACCCAGTACTTC

v_gene: TRBV29-1
j_gene: TRBJ2-1
len: 12
d_gene: -
abundance: -
CDR3aa: CSVDVRYNEQFF
CDR3nt: TGCAGCGTTGACGTCCGATACAATGAGCAGTTCTTC

v_gene: TRBV29-1
j_gene: TRBJ2-7
len: 14
d_gene: -
abundance: -
CDR3aa: CSVGTDSTRNEQYF
CDR3nt: TGCAGCGTTGGGACCGACTCAACAAGGAACGAGCAGTACTTC

v_gene: TRBV29-1
j_gene: TRBJ1-2
len: 13
d_gene: TRBD1
abundance: -
CDR3aa: CSERQGPMDGYTF
CDR3nt: TGCAGCGAACGACAGGGCCCTATGGATGGCTACACCTTC

v_gene: TRBV6-6
j_gene: TRBJ2-1
len: 13
d_gene: TRBD1
abundance: -
CDR3aa: CASTWTGDNEQFF
CDR3nt: TGTGCCAGCACTTGGACAGGGGACAATGAGCAGTTCTTC

v_gene: TRBV27
j_gene: TRBJ2-2
len: 13
d_gene: -
abundance: -
CDR3aa: CASSPGSIGELFF
CDR3nt: TGTGCCAGCAGCCCAGGGTCGATCGGGGAGCTGTTTTTT